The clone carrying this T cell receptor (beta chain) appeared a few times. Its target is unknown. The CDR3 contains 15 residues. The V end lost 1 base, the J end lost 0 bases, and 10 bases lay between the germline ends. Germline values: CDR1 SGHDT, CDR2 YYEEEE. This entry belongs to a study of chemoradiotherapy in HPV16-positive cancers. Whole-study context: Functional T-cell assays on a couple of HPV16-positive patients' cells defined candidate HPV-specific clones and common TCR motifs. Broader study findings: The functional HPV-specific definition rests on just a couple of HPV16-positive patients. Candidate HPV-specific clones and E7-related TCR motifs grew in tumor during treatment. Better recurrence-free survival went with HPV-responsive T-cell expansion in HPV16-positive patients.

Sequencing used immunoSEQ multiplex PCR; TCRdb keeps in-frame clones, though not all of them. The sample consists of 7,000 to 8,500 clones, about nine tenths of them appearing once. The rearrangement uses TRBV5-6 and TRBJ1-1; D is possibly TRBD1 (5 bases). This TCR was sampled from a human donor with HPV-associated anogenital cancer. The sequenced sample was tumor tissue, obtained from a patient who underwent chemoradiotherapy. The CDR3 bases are TGTGCCAGCAGCTTGCGACAGAATATGAACACTGAAGCTTTCTTT. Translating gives CASSLRQNMNTEAFF.